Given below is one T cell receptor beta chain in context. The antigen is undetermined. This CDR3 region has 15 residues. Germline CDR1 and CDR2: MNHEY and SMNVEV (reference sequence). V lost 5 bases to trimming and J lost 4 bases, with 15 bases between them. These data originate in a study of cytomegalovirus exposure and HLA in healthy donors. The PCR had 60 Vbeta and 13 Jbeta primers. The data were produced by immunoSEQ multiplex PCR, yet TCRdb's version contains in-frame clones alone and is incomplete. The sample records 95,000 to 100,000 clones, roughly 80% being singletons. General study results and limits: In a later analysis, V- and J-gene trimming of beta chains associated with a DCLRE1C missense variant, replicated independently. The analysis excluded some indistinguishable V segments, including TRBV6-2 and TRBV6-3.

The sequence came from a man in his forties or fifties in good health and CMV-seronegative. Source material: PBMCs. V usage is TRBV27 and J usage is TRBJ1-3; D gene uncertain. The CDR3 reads CASSQSTTWGNTIYF. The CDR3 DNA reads TGTGCCAGCAGTCAGTCAACAACATGGGGAAACACCATATATTTT.